This T cell receptor beta chain is drawn from a study of T cell responses to AZD1222 COVID-19 vaccine. The CDR3 is 14 residues long. V gave up 2 bases and J gave up 7 bases, with 11 bases separating them. Germline V gives CDR1 MNHEY, CDR2 SMNVEV (reference sequence). It was second doses at about 4 or about 12 weeks that were pooled. Profiling relied on immunoSEQ multiplex PCR, and the TCRdb table lists in-frame clones only, not all of them. Altogether about 180,000 clones are present, roughly 91% being singletons, with the ten largest covering about 1.9%. The sequence was collected from an adult who received the AZD1222 COVID-19 vaccine. The V gene is TRBV27, the J gene TRBJ1-4; D possibly corresponds to TRBD1 (5 bases). Sequences were derived from peripheral blood, sampled 28 days after the second AZD1222 dose. CDR3 loop: CASSLGGKSEKLFF. The CDR3 bases are TGTGCCAGCAGTTTAGGGGGAAAGAGTGAAAAACTGTTTTTT.